The clone carrying this TCR beta chain was counted only a few times. Its target is not known. The record originates from a study of beta chain features in type 1 diabetes. Study-level findings and limits: TCRB CDR3s were moderately but significantly shorter in Type 1 diabetes patients in all four CD4+ subsets.

Trimming removed 3 bases from V and 0 bases from J; junction bases left unmatched: 5. The CDR3 is 16 amino acids. Germline V CDR1 and CDR2: LGHNA, YNFKEQ. Sequencing targeted expressed TCRB transcripts, as all isolated RNA had been reverse transcribed. Assay: immunoSEQ multiplex PCR; the TCRdb copy retains only in-frame clones and omits some. The sample includes about 740,000 clones, 13% of them seen just once. The sequence was collected from a man between 18 and 29 years old with type 1 diabetes. The chain recombines TRBV4-2 with TRBJ1-3; 7 bases are a match to TRBD1. The sequenced sample consisted of naive CD4+ T cells from blood. CDR3 sequence reads: CASSQGDSHSGNTIYF. DNA of the CDR3: TGTGCCAGCAGCCAGGGGGACAGCCACTCTGGAAACACCATATATTTT.